Listed below are T cell receptor beta chains from one sample, sequenced in a study of early T cells in non-severe SARS-CoV-2 infection. Using its own MiXCR run on the 5' RACE reads, TCRdb lists one record per CDR3 protein. Of just under 90,000 distinct CDR3 sequences in the sample, about 15% were seen once. The sequencing sample was made of whole blood. The receptors shown here come from an adult who was a healthcare worker with PCR-confirmed SARS-CoV-2 infection or an uninfected control (not recorded which). CDR3s include the opening cysteine and the closing phenylalanine or tryptophan. D genes are given only for firm matches. Where a row states a size, it is once, few, many or the class of an expanded clone; other rows omit it.

>TRBJ2-7|.|TRBD2|TRBV28
TGTGCCAGCAGTTTAGGGACTAGCGGGGGGCTTCTAGGGGAGCAGTACTTC
CASSLGTSGGLLGEQYF
>TRBJ2-7|.|.|TRBV5-5
TGTGCCAGCAGCTTGGTAAGGGGGAAATACGAGCAGTACTTC
CASSLVRGKYEQYF
>TRBJ2-1|few|TRBD2|TRBV12-3/TRBV12-4
TGTGCCAGCAGCACGGGACTAGATTACAATGAGCAGTTCTTC
CASSTGLDYNEQFF
>TRBJ2-7|.|.|TRBV11-2
TGTGCCAGCAGCTCGGGGCCTTCGAGCACCTACGAGCAGTACTTC
CASSSGPSSTYEQYF
>TRBJ2-3|few|TRBD2|TRBV7-2
TGTGCCAGCAGCGTCTCGGGACTAGCGTCTAGCACAGATACGCAGTATTTT
CASSVSGLASSTDTQYF
>TRBJ2-1|.|TRBD2|TRBV20-1
TGCAGTGGAGTAGCGGGAGGAGACAATGAGCAGTTCTTC
CSGVAGGDNEQFF
>TRBJ2-7|many|.|TRBV18
TGTGCCAGCTCACAAGGGGGGCCGTCCTACGAGCAGTACTTC
CASSQGGPSYEQYF
>TRBJ2-7|few|TRBD2|TRBV28
TGTGCCAGCAGCCCCGCAGCGGGAGGATACGAGCAGTACTTC
CASSPAAGGYEQYF
>TRBJ2-1|many|.|TRBV7-6
TGTGCCAGCAGCCCCCGGGGGTCCTACAATGAGCAGTTCTTC
CASSPRGSYNEQFF
>TRBJ2-1|.|TRBD1|TRBV11-2
TGTGCCAGCAGCCCTCGGACAGGGGTAGGGTCTCCATACAATGAGCAGTTCTTC
CASSPRTGVGSPYNEQFF
>TRBJ2-1|few|.|TRBV12-3/TRBV12-4
TGTGCCAGCAGTTTATCGATCAGTGAGCAGTTCTTC
CASSLSISEQFF
>TRBJ2-2|.|TRBD1|TRBV28
TGTGCCAGCAGTGGGGGACAGGGGGCTTTCTCCGGGGAGCTGTTTTTT
CASSGGQGAFSGELFF
>TRBJ1-5|.|TRBD1|TRBV5-5
TGTGCCAGCAGCTTCGACAGGGATCAGCCCCAGCATTTT
CASSFDRDQPQHF
>TRBJ1-1|few|.|TRBV19
TGTGCCAGTAGTATAGGAGTAACTGAAGCTTTCTTT
CASSIGVTEAFF
>TRBJ2-3|few|.|TRBV6-5
TGTGCCAGCAGATTCACAGATACGCAGTATTTT
CASRFTDTQYF
>TRBJ2-1|few|TRBD2|TRBV20-1
TGCAGTGCTTTACCTAGCGGACCCTACAATGAGCAGTTCTTC
CSALPSGPYNEQFF
>TRBJ1-6|.|.|TRBV2
TGTGCCAGCAGGGCCCCGGGACACTATAATTCACCCCTCCACTTT
CASRAPGHYNSPLHF
>TRBJ1-5|few|.|TRBV7-9
TGTGCCAGCAGCTTAGGGGAGGGTGTGAGCAATCAGCCCCAGCATTTT
CASSLGEGVSNQPQHF
>TRBJ2-7|.|.|TRBV20-1
TGCAGTGCTAGAGATCAATTAGCGCCATTCTACGAGCAGTACTTC
CSARDQLAPFYEQYF
>TRBJ2-7|few|.|TRBV7-9
TGTGCCAGCAGCTTGGCGGGACAGCCCTACGAGCAGTACTTC
CASSLAGQPYEQYF
>TRBJ1-3|.|.|TRBV9
TGTGCCAGTGGGAGCTCTGGAAACACCATATATTTT
CASGSSGNTIYF
>TRBJ1-3|.|TRBD1|TRBV6-5
TGTGCCAGCAGCCAGGGACAGGTTTCTGGAAACACCATATATTTT
CASSQGQVSGNTIYF
>TRBJ1-5|many|.|TRBV6-1
TGTGCCAGCAGTCGGGAGTATCAGCCCCAGCATTTT
CASSREYQPQHF
>TRBJ1-6|.|TRBD1|TRBV27
TGTGCCAGCAGTTTACTACAGGGGTCGGCCCTCCACTTT
CASSLLQGSALHF
>TRBJ2-2|.|TRBD2|TRBV29-1
TGCAGCGTACGGACTAGCGGGAACACCGGGGAGCTGTTTTTT
CSVRTSGNTGELFF
>TRBJ2-1|.|.|TRBV5-1
TGCGCCAGCAGCGACTGGGGCAATGAGCAGTTCTTC
CASSDWGNEQFF
>TRBJ1-5|few|.|TRBV24-1
TGTGCCACCAGTGATAGGACCGATAATCAGCCCCAGCATTTT
CATSDRTDNQPQHF
>TRBJ2-3|few|TRBD2|TRBV28
TGTGCCAGCAGTTTCTCAGCGGGAGGGAGCACAGATACGCAGTATTTT
CASSFSAGGSTDTQYF